This T cell receptor (beta chain) appears in the sequencing data of a study of T-cell reconstitution after alpha-beta-depleted transplantation in children. Using unique molecular identifiers, the investigators prepared the TCRbeta library. TCRdb used MiXCR to reprocess the PCR reads, holding one entry per CDR3 protein. The table lists around 600,000 distinct CDR3 sequences, around a sixth of them singletons, with 1.1% in the top ten. Germline CDR1 reads ENHRY; CDR2 reads SYGVKD. This CDR3 region has 13 residues. V lost 10 bases to trimming and J lost 1 base, with 11 bases between them. Sequences were derived from PBMCs from the stem cell graft donor, sampled from the stem cell graft. The sequence derives from a human donor who donated a stem cell graft to a child with acute myeloid leukemia. The rearrangement joins TRBV10-3 to TRBJ1-5; possibly TRBD1 for D (5 bases). The CDR3 spells CATSEGSNQPQHF. In DNA form, the CDR3 reads TGTGCCACCTCGGAGGGGAGCAATCAGCCCCAGCATTTT.